A single sample is the source of the 13 T cell receptor beta chains below, sequenced in a study of T cell responses to AZD1222 COVID-19 vaccine. Produced via immunoSEQ multiplex PCR; TCRdb's table is partial and in-frame only. The sample holds 90,000 to 95,000 clones, 91% seen once. The sample was peripheral blood, taken on day 0 of AZD1222 vaccination. Receptors were obtained from an adult in good health.

This clone has only one observation. This chain uses TRBV5-8 with TRBJ1-5; D gene unclear. The CDR3 totals 13 residues. CDR1 SGHTS and CDR2 YDEGEE come from the germline V gene. V lost 2 bases and J lost 6, with 9 bases in between. CDR3 loop: CASSLRESQPQHF. CDR3 sequence (DNA): TGTGCCAGCAGCTTAAGGGAAAGTCAGCCCCAGCATTTT.

The chain uses TRBV19 and TRBJ2-7, with D perhaps given as TRBD1 or TRBD2 (5 bases each). V was trimmed by 2 bases and J by 3 bases, leaving 14 bases between them. CDR3 length equals 15 residues. Germline CDR1 is LNHDA and CDR2 is SQIVND (reference sequence). CDR3 in amino acids: CASSIIFEGLYEQYF. In DNA form, the CDR3 reads TGTGCCAGTAGTATAATTTTTGAGGGGCTCTACGAGCAGTACTTC.

The gene calls are TRBV5-4 and TRBJ1-2, with D unresolved. CDR1 and CDR2 (germline): SGHNT, YYREEE (reference sequence). The CDR3 runs 12 residues. Trimming left V 0 bases short and J 6 bases short, with 6 bases between. CDR3 sequence: CASSLGANGYTF. Here the CDR3 DNA reads TGTGCCAGCAGCTTGGGGGCCAATGGCTACACCTTC. Based on the CDR3 plus reference TRBV5-4 and TRBJ1-2, the full variable domain is ETGVTQSPTHLIKTRGQQVTLRCSSQSGHNTVSWYQQALGQGPQFIFQYYREEENGRGNFPPRFSGLQFPNYSSELNVNALELDDSALYLCASSLGANGYTFGSGTRLTVV.

In nucleotides, the CDR3 is TGTGCCAGCAGCTTAGACAGGAAAGGGCTAAATGAAAAACTGTTTTTT. It codes for CASSLDRKGLNEKLFF. The rearrangement joins TRBV7-6 to TRBJ1-4, with D perhaps TRBD1 (5 bases). Germline-derived CDR1 and CDR2 are SGHVS and FNYEAQ. CDR3 length: 16 residues. The V end lost 1 base, the J end lost 5 bases, and 14 bases lay between the germline ends.

V usage is TRBV6-1 and J usage is TRBJ1-6; 7 positions match TRBD1. Germline CDR1 reads MNHNS; CDR2 reads SASEGT. J lost 7 bases, V lost 2 bases, and 2 bases had no gene match. The CDR3 contains 14 residues. The CDR3 DNA follows: TGTGCCAGCAGTGAACAGGGGGAAAATTCACCCCTCCACTTT. It yields the protein CASSEQGENSPLHF.

This chain connects TRBV28 to TRBJ1-1; D is unclear. Germline V gene sequence: CDR1 MDHEN, CDR2 SYDVKM. This CDR3 spans 14 amino acids. V gave up 6 bases and J gave up 5 bases, with 16 bases separating them. The CDR3 DNA sequence: TGTGCCAGCAGAACGGAGGGATTAGGGACTGAAGCTTTCTTT. It is translated as CASRTEGLGTEAFF.

This clone was counted once. J is TRBJ1-1 and V is TRBV28; D possibly corresponds to TRBD1 (5 bases). The CDR3 runs to 11 residues. The germline V and J ends were trimmed by 6 bases and 8 bases, with 10 bases remaining between them. The V gene's germline CDR1 is MDHEN and CDR2 SYDVKM. The CDR3 sequence is CASRTRQEAFF. The CDR3 DNA reads as TGTGCCAGCAGGACGAGACAGGAAGCTTTCTTT.

This chain links TRBV11-2 with TRBJ1-4, with TRBD1 matching 9 bases. The J segment lost 9 bases and the V segment lost 2 bases, leaving 7 bases of the junction unmatched. CDR3 size: 15 residues. Germline V lookup: CDR1 SGHAT, CDR2 FQNNGV. This chain's CDR3 is CASSLRGQGLKKLFF. CDR3 in DNA: TGTGCCAGCAGCTTACGAGGACAGGGGTTGAAAAAACTGTTTTTT.

This rearrangement joins TRBV4-1 to TRBJ2-1, with unresolved D. The CDR3 has 13 residues. Trimming took 4 bases from V and 7 from J, leaving 11 bases between them. Germline lookup yields CDR1 MGHRA and CDR2 YSYEKL. The CDR3 region is CASSRILGNEQFF. In nucleotides, the CDR3 is TGCGCCAGCAGCCGGATCCTCGGGAATGAGCAGTTCTTC.

This chain links TRBV14 with TRBJ2-2; TRBD1 matches 8 bases. Losses at the gene ends were 4 bases for V and 1 base for J; bases not matched to a gene: 5. Germline V gene data show CDR1 as SGHDN and CDR2 as FVKESK. This CDR3 has 16 residues. The chain's CDR3 is CASSPLDRGNTGELFF. Here the CDR3 DNA reads TGTGCCAGCAGCCCCCTTGACAGGGGGAACACCGGGGAGCTGTTTTTT.

The V gene is TRBV4-3, the J gene TRBJ1-3; tentatively, D is TRBD1 (5 bases). This CDR3 has 17 residues. The germline gives CDR1 LGHNA, CDR2 YSLEER. V was cut by 0 bases and J by 3 bases, with 15 bases left in between. The CDR3 region has the DNA TGCGCCAGCAGCCAAGACCTTAACGGGGCGGGTGGAAACACCATATATTTT. Translated, it gives CASSQDLNGAGGNTIYF.

The V gene is TRBV15, the J gene TRBJ2-7; TRBD2 matches 9 bases. The trim removed 5 bases at V and 1 base at J, leaving 6 bases unmatched. This CDR3 contains 15 residues. The germline V gene has CDR1 LNHNV and CDR2 YYDKDF (reference sequence). This CDR3 is CATSGSGGLSYEQYF. The CDR3 bases are TGTGCCACCAGCGGTAGCGGGGGCCTTTCCTACGAGCAGTACTTC.

The V gene is TRBV19, the J gene TRBJ1-5, with 7 bases matching TRBD1. CDR1 and CDR2 from the germline V gene are LNHDA and SQIVND (reference sequence). This CDR3 is 13 amino acids long. Losses at the gene ends were 6 bases for V and 2 bases for J; bases not matched to a gene: 1. This chain's CDR3 is CASRDRGNQPQHF. CDR3 nucleotide sequence: TGTGCCAGTAGAGACAGGGGCAATCAGCCCCAGCATTTT. Using reference TRBV19 and TRBJ1-5 for the parts outside the CDR3, the full variable domain is DGGITQSPKYLFRKEGQNVTLSCEQNLNHDAMYWYRQDPGQGLRLIYYSQIVNDFQKGDIAEGYSVSREKKESFPLTVTSAQKNPTAFYLCASRDRGNQPQHFGDGTRLSIL.